Below are 5 T cell receptor beta chains sequenced from a single sample in a study of blood T cell repertoires in COVID-19. Method: immunoSEQ multiplex PCR; TCRdb's copy keeps in-frame clones and lacks some. The sample lists about 220,000 clones, 82% occurring once. The sample taken for sequencing was PBMCs or T cells enriched from blood (not recorded which). The receptors derive from a woman aged 55-69 years who had recovered from COVID-19.

V is TRBV6-5 and J is TRBJ1-2; 7 positions match TRBD1. The CDR3 runs 14 residues. Germline loops: CDR1 MNHEY, CDR2 SVGAGI. J was trimmed by 5 bases and V by 8 bases; bases with no gene match: 11. The CDR3 DNA reads TGTGCCAGCGGAGAGATGAACAGGGGTTATGGCTACACCTTC. Amino acids: CASGEMNRGYGYTF.

The chain recombines TRBV29-1 with TRBJ2-4, with 11 bases identical to TRBD2. This CDR3 is built from 14 residues. Per the germline V gene, CDR1 is SQVTM and CDR2 is ANQGSEA. J was trimmed by 1 base and V by 4 bases; bases with no gene match: 0. The DNA for the CDR3 is TGCAGCGTTGGGACTAGCGGGGCCAAAAACATTCAGTACTTC. Its protein product is CSVGTSGAKNIQYF.

The V gene is TRBV5-6, the J gene TRBJ2-5; D is unclear. V was cut by 4 bases and J by 2 bases, with 9 bases left in between. The CDR3 consists of 13 residues. From germline, CDR1 is SGHDT and CDR2 YYEEEE. The CDR3 DNA reads as TGTGCCAGCAGCCTGCCCGGGCAAGAGACCCAGTACTTC. Translation gives CASSLPGQETQYF.

This chain connects TRBV7-2 to TRBJ2-5, with 9 nucleotides matching TRBD1. This CDR3 has 16 amino acids. The germline CDR1 and CDR2 sequences are SGHTA and FQGNSA. Germline trimming cut 5 bases from V and 4 bases from J; bases unmatched to any gene: 11. The CDR3 DNA follows: TGTGCCAGCAGCCTGGGGGACAGGGCTATGAGAGAGACCCAGTACTTC. Residues: CASSLGDRAMRETQYF. Full variable domain (missing parts from reference TRBV7-2 and TRBJ2-5): GAGVSQSPSNKVTEKGKDVELRCDPISGHTALYWYRQSLGQGLEFLIYFQGNSAPDKSGLPSDRFSAERTGGSVSTLTIQRTQQEDSAVYLCASSLGDRAMRETQYFGPGTRLLVL.

This chain joins TRBV6-5 and TRBJ2-3, with D tentatively TRBD1 (6 bases). Germline-derived CDR1 and CDR2 are MNHEY and SVGAGI. This CDR3 has 14 residues. V lost 2 bases and J lost 0, with 6 bases in between. Here the CDR3 reads CASSYRGSTDTQYF. The CDR3 region has the DNA TGTGCCAGCAGTTACAGGGGGAGCACAGATACGCAGTATTTT.